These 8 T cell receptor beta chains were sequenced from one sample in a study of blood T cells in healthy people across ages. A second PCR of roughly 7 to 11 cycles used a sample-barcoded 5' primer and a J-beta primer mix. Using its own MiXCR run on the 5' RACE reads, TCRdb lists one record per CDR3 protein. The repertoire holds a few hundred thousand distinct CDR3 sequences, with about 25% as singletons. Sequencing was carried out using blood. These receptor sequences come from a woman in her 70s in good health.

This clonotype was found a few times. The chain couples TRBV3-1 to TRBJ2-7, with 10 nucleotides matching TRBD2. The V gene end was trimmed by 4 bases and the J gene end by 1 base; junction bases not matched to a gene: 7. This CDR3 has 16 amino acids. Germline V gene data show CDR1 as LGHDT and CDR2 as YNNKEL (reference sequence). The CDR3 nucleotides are TGTGCCAGCAGCCCCAGCCCTAGCGGGGGTTCCTACGAGCAGTACTTC. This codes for CASSPSPSGGSYEQYF.

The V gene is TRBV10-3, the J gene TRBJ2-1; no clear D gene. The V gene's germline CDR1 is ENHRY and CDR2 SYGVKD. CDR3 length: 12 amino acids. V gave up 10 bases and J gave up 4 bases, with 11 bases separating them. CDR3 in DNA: TGTGCCACCCAGGCACAGTACAATGAGCAGTTCTTC. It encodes CATQAQYNEQFF.

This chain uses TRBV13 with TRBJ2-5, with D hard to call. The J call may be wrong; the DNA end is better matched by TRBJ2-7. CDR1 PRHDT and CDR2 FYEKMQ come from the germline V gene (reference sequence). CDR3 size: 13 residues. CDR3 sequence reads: CASSRVSLYEQYF. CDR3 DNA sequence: TGTGCCAGCAGCCGGGTATCCCTCTACGAGCAGTACTTC.

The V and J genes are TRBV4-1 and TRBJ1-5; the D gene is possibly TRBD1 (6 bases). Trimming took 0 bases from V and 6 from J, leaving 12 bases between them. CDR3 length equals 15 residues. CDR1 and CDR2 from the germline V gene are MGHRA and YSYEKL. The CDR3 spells CASSQDGRGSQPQHF. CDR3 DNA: TGCGCCAGCAGCCAAGATGGCAGGGGTTCTCAGCCCCAGCATTTT.

The CDR3 DNA reads as TGCAGTGCTAGAGGACACCGATCCTACAATGAGCAGTTCTTC. Translating gives CSARGHRSYNEQFF. The chain combines TRBV20-1 with TRBJ2-1; no reliable D call. V lost 1 base and J lost 1, with 8 bases in between. Per germline, CDR1 DFQATT and CDR2 SNEGSKA (reference sequence). CDR3 length: 14 amino acids.

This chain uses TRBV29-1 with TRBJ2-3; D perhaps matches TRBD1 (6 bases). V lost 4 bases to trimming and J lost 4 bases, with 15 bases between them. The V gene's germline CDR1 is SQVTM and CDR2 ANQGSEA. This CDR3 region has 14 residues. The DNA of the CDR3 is TGCAGCGTTGGAGGACAGTCCGGGGCAGATACGCAGTATTTT. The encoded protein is CSVGGQSGADTQYF.

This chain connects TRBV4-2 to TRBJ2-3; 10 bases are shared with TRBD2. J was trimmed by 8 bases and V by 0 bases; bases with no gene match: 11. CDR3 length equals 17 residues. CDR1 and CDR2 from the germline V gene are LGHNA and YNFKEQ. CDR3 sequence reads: CASSQDPASGGPGTQYF. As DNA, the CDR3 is TGTGCCAGCAGCCAAGATCCAGCTAGCGGGGGCCCGGGTACGCAGTATTTT.

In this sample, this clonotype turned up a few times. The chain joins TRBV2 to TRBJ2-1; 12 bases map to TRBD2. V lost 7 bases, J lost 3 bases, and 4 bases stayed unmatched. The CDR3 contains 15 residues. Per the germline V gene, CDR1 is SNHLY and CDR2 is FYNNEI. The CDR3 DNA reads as TGTGCCAGCAATGGACTAGCGGGACTCTACAATGAGCAGTTCTTC. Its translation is CASNGLAGLYNEQFF.